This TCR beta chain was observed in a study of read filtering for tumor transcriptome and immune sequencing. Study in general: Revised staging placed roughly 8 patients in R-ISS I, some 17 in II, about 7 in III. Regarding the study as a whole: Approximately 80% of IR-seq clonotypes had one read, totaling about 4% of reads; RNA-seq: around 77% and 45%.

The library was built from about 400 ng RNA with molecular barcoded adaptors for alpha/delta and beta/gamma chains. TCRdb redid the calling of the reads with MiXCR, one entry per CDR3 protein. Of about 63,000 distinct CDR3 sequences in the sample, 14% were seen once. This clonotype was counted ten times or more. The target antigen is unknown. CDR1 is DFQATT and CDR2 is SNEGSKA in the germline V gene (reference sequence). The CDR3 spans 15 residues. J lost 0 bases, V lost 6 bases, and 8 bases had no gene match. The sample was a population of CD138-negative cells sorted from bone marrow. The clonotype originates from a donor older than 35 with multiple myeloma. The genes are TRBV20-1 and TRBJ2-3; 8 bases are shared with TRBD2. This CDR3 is CSARSGAASTDTQYF. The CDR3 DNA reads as TGCAGTGCCCGTAGCGGGGCCGCTAGCACAGATACGCAGTATTTT.